This T cell receptor (beta chain) was observed in a study of blood T cell repertoires in COVID-19. Looking at the study overall: The United States, Italy and Spain provided the acute and convalescent COVID-19 samples. PBMCs, B-cell-depleted T cells, or T cells provided the cDNA or gDNA that made up the material.

The CDR3 totals 15 residues. Per germline, CDR1 MNHEY and CDR2 SVGAGI. V was clipped by 5 bases and J by 4 bases, with 18 bases between them. In the original processing: Reference gene primers were amplified, and this amplification served to estimate nucleated cell counts. Using immunoSEQ multiplex PCR, the repertoire was profiled, and TCRdb retains in-frame clones only, with some absent. That table furnishes V, J and clone size, whereas the DNA furnished D and trimming. The profile covers just over 70,000 clones, with about 80% appearing a single time and about a third taken by the ten largest. The source material was peripheral blood. The V and J genes are TRBV6-5 and TRBJ2-7; weak D call: TRBD1 (7 bases). This receptor was obtained from a woman in her seventies with acute or convalescent COVID-19. The CDR3 coding sequence is TGTGCCAGCAGTAACCCTGCGACAGGGAGGTACGAGCAGTACTTC. Translation: CASSNPATGRYEQYF.